This T cell receptor (beta chain) was documented in a study of graft-versus-host responses after intestinal transplantation. General study results and limits: GvH clones turned up in recipient marrow; some had shown up first in ileum or blood.

Clones were sequenced by immunoSEQ multiplex PCR, and TCRdb holds only the in-frame ones, with some missing. The sample contains about 97,000 clones, around 90% of which appear only once. The CDR3 totals 15 residues. V dropped 7 bases and J dropped 5 bases, with 20 bases sitting between them. Germline V gene sequence: CDR1 SNHLY, CDR2 FYNNEI. Notes on this clone: Its antigen is not identified.

This sample comprised PBMCs, obtained around 450 days after intestinal transplant. The source of this sequence is a human patient who received an intestinal transplant, so some T cells may come from the graft donor. This chain connects TRBV2 to TRBJ1-1; D call uncertain. CDR3 coding DNA: TGTGCCAGCATACCCTGGACCTCAGGTGGGACTGAAGCTTTCTTT. Its translation is CASIPWTSGGTEAFF.